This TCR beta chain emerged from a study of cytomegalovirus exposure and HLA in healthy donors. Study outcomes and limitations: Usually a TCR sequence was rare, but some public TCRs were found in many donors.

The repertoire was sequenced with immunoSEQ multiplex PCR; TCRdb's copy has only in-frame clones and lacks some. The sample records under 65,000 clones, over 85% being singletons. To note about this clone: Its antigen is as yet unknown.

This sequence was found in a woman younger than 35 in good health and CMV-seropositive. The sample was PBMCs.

CDR3 sequence: CASKGPDNHTDTQYF. The DNA for the CDR3 is TGCGCCAGCAAGGGCCCGGACAACCACACAGATACGCAGTATTTT. The chain joins TRBV23-1 to TRBJ2-3, with D possibly TRBD1 on 5 matching bases. TRBV23-1 belongs to the ORF category, with a function that is uncertain. The CDR3 consists of 15 residues. The ends were cut back, 7 bases at V and 2 bases at J, with 16 bases in the middle.